These T cell receptor beta chains were read from a single sample in a study of blood T cell repertoires in COVID-19. Profiled with immunoSEQ multiplex PCR; TCRdb holds only in-frame clones, not every one. This sample yields 140,000 to 150,000 clones, of which around 84% are seen a single time; about 5% belongs to the top ten. Specimen: peripheral blood. The receptors originated from a woman aged 45-65 years with acute or convalescent COVID-19. The CDR3 runs from the conserved cysteine through the conserved F or W. A D gene is named only where the DNA matches it firmly. The size of a clone is reported for some rows only, either as once, few or many, or as a class for expanded clones.

clone size: -
V gene: TRBV7-9
CDR3 length: 13
J gene: TRBJ2-5
D gene: -
CDR3 DNA: TGTGCCAGCAGATTGACTAGTGTGGAGACCCAGTACTTC
CDR3 protein: CASRLTSVETQYF

clone size: -
V gene: TRBV5-5
CDR3 length: 14
J gene: TRBJ1-2
D gene: -
CDR3 DNA: TGTGCCAGCAGCTTGGGATCGCAGGGGATAGGCTACACCTTC
CDR3 protein: CASSLGSQGIGYTF

clone size: -
V gene: TRBV19
CDR3 length: 14
J gene: TRBJ1-5
D gene: -
CDR3 DNA: TGTGCCAGTAGTATACAACAGGGCCCTCAGCCCCAGCATTTT
CDR3 protein: CASSIQQGPQPQHF

clone size: -
V gene: TRBV19
CDR3 length: 15
J gene: TRBJ1-1
D gene: -
CDR3 DNA: TGTGCCAGTAGTATGAGGGTAGGACTGAACACTGAAGCTTTCTTT
CDR3 protein: CASSMRVGLNTEAFF

clone size: -
V gene: TRBV6-6
CDR3 length: 13
J gene: TRBJ1-1
D gene: -
CDR3 DNA: TGTGCCAGCACCCAGTCTGGAGACACTGAAGCTTTCTTT
CDR3 protein: CASTQSGDTEAFF

clone size: -
V gene: TRBV29-1
CDR3 length: 14
J gene: TRBJ2-3
D gene: TRBD1
CDR3 DNA: TGCAGCGTGGGACAGGGGGAGAGCACAGATACGCAGTATTTT
CDR3 protein: CSVGQGESTDTQYF

clone size: -
V gene: TRBV5-1
CDR3 length: 13
J gene: TRBJ1-1
D gene: -
CDR3 DNA: TGCGCCAGCAAGTGGGGGCAAAACACTGAAGCTTTCTTT
CDR3 protein: CASKWGQNTEAFF

clone size: once
V gene: TRBV6-1
CDR3 length: 15
J gene: TRBJ1-5
D gene: TRBD1
CDR3 DNA: TGTGCCAGCAGTGAGGGGACAGCCAGCAATCAGCCCCAGCATTTT
CDR3 protein: CASSEGTASNQPQHF

clone size: -
V gene: TRBV11-2
CDR3 length: 13
J gene: TRBJ2-7
D gene: -
CDR3 DNA: TGTGCCAGCAAGGAGGTTGGGTTTTACGAGCAGTACTTC
CDR3 protein: CASKEVGFYEQYF

clone size: -
V gene: TRBV4-3
CDR3 length: 15
J gene: TRBJ1-5
D gene: -
CDR3 DNA: TGCGCCAGCAGCCAATCGGCGGCCAGCCATCAGCCCCAGCATTTT
CDR3 protein: CASSQSAASHQPQHF

clone size: -
V gene: TRBV29-1
CDR3 length: 13
J gene: TRBJ2-7
D gene: TRBD1
CDR3 DNA: TGCAGCGTTGCAACAGGGGACAACTACGAGCAGTACTTC
CDR3 protein: CSVATGDNYEQYF

clone size: -
V gene: TRBV9
CDR3 length: 15
J gene: TRBJ2-1
D gene: TRBD2
CDR3 DNA: TGTGCCAGCAGCGTAGTAGCGGGGGAATACAATGAGCAGTTCTTC
CDR3 protein: CASSVVAGEYNEQFF

clone size: few
V gene: TRBV28
CDR3 length: 17
J gene: TRBJ1-1
D gene: TRBD1
CDR3 DNA: TGTGCCAGCAGTTTATGGGAATCAACAGGGGGCAACACTGAAGCTTTCTTT
CDR3 protein: CASSLWESTGGNTEAFF

clone size: few
V gene: TRBV18
CDR3 length: 14
J gene: TRBJ1-2
D gene: -
CDR3 DNA: TGTGCCAGCTCACCCCTGGACAGTGGGGACGGCTACACCTTC
CDR3 protein: CASSPLDSGDGYTF

clone size: -
V gene: TRBV6-1
CDR3 length: 13
J gene: TRBJ2-1
D gene: TRBD2
CDR3 DNA: TGTGCCAGCAGCCCCGCGGGGGTTGGTGAGCAGTTCTTC
CDR3 protein: CASSPAGVGEQFF

clone size: -
V gene: TRBV5-1
CDR3 length: 14
J gene: TRBJ1-5
D gene: -
CDR3 DNA: TGCGCCAGCAGCTTGGTTGGTAGGGGTCAGCCCCAGCATTTT
CDR3 protein: CASSLVGRGQPQHF

clone size: -
V gene: TRBV6-1
CDR3 length: 15
J gene: TRBJ1-3
D gene: -
CDR3 DNA: TGTGCCAGCAGTGAAACCTGGGCCCTCGGAAACACCATATATTTT
CDR3 protein: CASSETWALGNTIYF

clone size: once
V gene: TRBV6-6
CDR3 length: 13
J gene: TRBJ2-7
D gene: -
CDR3 DNA: TGTGCCAGCAGGGGCGGGGTCTCCTACGAGCAGTACTTC
CDR3 protein: CASRGGVSYEQYF

clone size: few
V gene: TRBV28
CDR3 length: 13
J gene: TRBJ1-2
D gene: TRBD1
CDR3 DNA: TGTGCCAGCAGACATGGGACAGGGGATGGCTACACCTTC
CDR3 protein: CASRHGTGDGYTF

clone size: -
V gene: TRBV6-5
CDR3 length: 15
J gene: TRBJ1-2
D gene: TRBD1
CDR3 DNA: TGTGCCAGCAGTTCGAGACCCGGGACAGGATATGGCTACACCTTC
CDR3 protein: CASSSRPGTGYGYTF

clone size: -
V gene: TRBV29-1
CDR3 length: 9
J gene: TRBJ1-1
D gene: -
CDR3 DNA: TGCAGCGTTGAGGGCTCCGCTTTCTTT
CDR3 protein: CSVEGSAFF

clone size: once
V gene: TRBV15
CDR3 length: 13
J gene: TRBJ2-4
D gene: -
CDR3 DNA: TGTGCCACCAGCAGTGCAGGGAGGAACATTCAGTACTTC
CDR3 protein: CATSSAGRNIQYF

clone size: -
V gene: TRBV7-2
CDR3 length: 14
J gene: TRBJ2-5
D gene: -
CDR3 DNA: TGTGCCAGCAGCCCTGGACAGTTCCAAGAGACCCAGTACTTC
CDR3 protein: CASSPGQFQETQYF

clone size: -
V gene: TRBV28
CDR3 length: 17
J gene: TRBJ2-1
D gene: TRBD2
CDR3 DNA: TGTGCCAGCAGTTTCAGTAGCGGGGGGCCTTCCTACAATGAGCAGTTCTTC
CDR3 protein: CASSFSSGGPSYNEQFF

clone size: few
V gene: TRBV5-8
CDR3 length: 17
J gene: TRBJ1-5
D gene: TRBD1
CDR3 DNA: TGTGCCAGCAGCTTGGCCGGGACAGGTAGAAGCAATCAGCCCCAGCATTTT
CDR3 protein: CASSLAGTGRSNQPQHF

clone size: -
V gene: TRBV12-3/TRBV12-4
CDR3 length: 13
J gene: TRBJ2-5
D gene: -
CDR3 DNA: TGTGCCAGCAGAAAAAGCGGGCAAGAGACCCAGTACTTC
CDR3 protein: CASRKSGQETQYF

clone size: once
V gene: TRBV18
CDR3 length: 16
J gene: TRBJ1-5
D gene: TRBD1
CDR3 DNA: TGTGCCAGCTCACTGACACAGGGGGCGCTCGGTCAGCCCCAGCATTTT
CDR3 protein: CASSLTQGALGQPQHF

clone size: -
V gene: TRBV18
CDR3 length: 13
J gene: TRBJ1-2
D gene: TRBD1
CDR3 DNA: TGTGCCAGCTCACCAACAGGGGAAGACGGCTACACCTTC
CDR3 protein: CASSPTGEDGYTF

clone size: -
V gene: TRBV6-6
CDR3 length: 16
J gene: TRBJ1-1
D gene: TRBD1
CDR3 DNA: TGTGCCAGCAGTAATCCGGGACAGGGGCTGAACACTGAAGCTTTCTTT
CDR3 protein: CASSNPGQGLNTEAFF

clone size: -
V gene: TRBV9
CDR3 length: 19
J gene: TRBJ2-2
D gene: TRBD2
CDR3 DNA: TGTGCCAGCAGCGTACCCCCTCTAGCGGGTGGCGGGATCACCGGGGAGCTGTTTTTT
CDR3 protein: CASSVPPLAGGGITGELFF

clone size: -
V gene: TRBV7-2
CDR3 length: 16
J gene: TRBJ2-5
D gene: TRBD2
CDR3 DNA: TGTGCCAGCAGCTCAGGGGTAGCGGGGGGTCGAAAGACCCAGTACTTC
CDR3 protein: CASSSGVAGGRKTQYF

clone size: many
V gene: TRBV18
CDR3 length: 16
J gene: TRBJ2-2
D gene: TRBD1
CDR3 DNA: TGTGCCAGCTCACCAGCCGGGACAGGAGACACCGGGGAGCTGTTTTTT
CDR3 protein: CASSPAGTGDTGELFF

clone size: -
V gene: TRBV7-3
CDR3 length: 14
J gene: TRBJ2-2
D gene: TRBD2
CDR3 DNA: TGTGCCAGCAGCCGGGGACTATTCACCGGGGAGCTGTTTTTT
CDR3 protein: CASSRGLFTGELFF

clone size: -
V gene: TRBV29-1
CDR3 length: 12
J gene: TRBJ1-1
D gene: -
CDR3 DNA: TGCAGCGTGACAGTATTGAACACTGAAGCTTTCTTT
CDR3 protein: CSVTVLNTEAFF

clone size: -
V gene: TRBV5-1
CDR3 length: 15
J gene: TRBJ1-1
D gene: -
CDR3 DNA: TGCGCCAGCAGCTTGGGCGGCCTCGGGAACACTGAAGCTTTCTTT
CDR3 protein: CASSLGGLGNTEAFF

clone size: -
V gene: TRBV15
CDR3 length: 15
J gene: TRBJ1-1
D gene: -
CDR3 DNA: TGTGCCACCAGCAGAGATTTCACAGAGAACACTGAAGCTTTCTTT
CDR3 protein: CATSRDFTENTEAFF

clone size: -
V gene: TRBV21-1
CDR3 length: 14
J gene: TRBJ1-2
D gene: -
CDR3 DNA: TGTGCCAGCCATAGGGGGCAGACAATCTATGGCTACACCTTC
CDR3 protein: CASHRGQTIYGYTF

clone size: once
V gene: TRBV24-1
CDR3 length: 16
J gene: TRBJ2-3
D gene: TRBD2
CDR3 DNA: TGTGCCACCAGTGAAACTGGGCGGGGGGGCACAGATACGCAGTATTTT
CDR3 protein: CATSETGRGGTDTQYF

clone size: few
V gene: TRBV6-5
CDR3 length: 14
J gene: TRBJ1-4
D gene: -
CDR3 DNA: TGTGCCAGCAGTTACTCACAGACTAATGAAAAACTGTTTTTT
CDR3 protein: CASSYSQTNEKLFF

clone size: -
V gene: TRBV9
CDR3 length: 15
J gene: TRBJ2-3
D gene: TRBD2
CDR3 DNA: TGTGCCAGCAGCGTAGATGGCGGGGGACTCGATACGCAGTATTTT
CDR3 protein: CASSVDGGGLDTQYF

clone size: -
V gene: TRBV18
CDR3 length: 15
J gene: TRBJ2-1
D gene: TRBD1
CDR3 DNA: TGTGCCAGCTCACATGACAAGGGGGCGCTCAATGAGCAGTTCTTC
CDR3 protein: CASSHDKGALNEQFF

clone size: once
V gene: TRBV7-9
CDR3 length: 12
J gene: TRBJ1-2
D gene: -
CDR3 DNA: TGTGCCAGCACCTCAGATCCCTATGGCTACACCTTC
CDR3 protein: CASTSDPYGYTF

clone size: -
V gene: TRBV27
CDR3 length: 15
J gene: TRBJ1-5
D gene: TRBD1
CDR3 DNA: TGTGCCAGCAGTTTCCGGACAGGGAGCGGGCAGCCCCAGCATTTT
CDR3 protein: CASSFRTGSGQPQHF

clone size: -
V gene: TRBV21-1
CDR3 length: 12
J gene: TRBJ2-7
D gene: -
CDR3 DNA: TGTGCCAGGGGTTACAGGGGACGCGAGCAGTACTTC
CDR3 protein: CARGYRGREQYF

clone size: -
V gene: TRBV6-1
CDR3 length: 20
J gene: TRBJ1-4
D gene: TRBD1
CDR3 DNA: TGTGCCAGCAGTGAAGGAGGAGGCCGGTGGACAGGGCCAACTAATGAAAAACTGTTTTTT
CDR3 protein: CASSEGGGRWTGPTNEKLFF

clone size: -
V gene: TRBV7-2
CDR3 length: 12
J gene: TRBJ2-7
D gene: -
CDR3 DNA: TGTGCCAGCAGCCCGAGCTCCTACGAGCAGTACTTC
CDR3 protein: CASSPSSYEQYF

clone size: -
V gene: TRBV19
CDR3 length: 12
J gene: TRBJ2-1
D gene: -
CDR3 DNA: TGTGCCAGTAGTGTACAAAACAATGAGCAGTTCTTC
CDR3 protein: CASSVQNNEQFF

clone size: -
V gene: TRBV19
CDR3 length: 13
J gene: TRBJ1-5
D gene: -
CDR3 DNA: TGTGCCAGTAGTATTTCAGGGGCACGGCCTCAGCATTTT
CDR3 protein: CASSISGARPQHF

clone size: -
V gene: TRBV6-5
CDR3 length: 15
J gene: TRBJ1-2
D gene: TRBD1
CDR3 DNA: TGTGCCAGCAAAGAGGGGGCGAGTTCTGACGGCGGCTACACCTTC
CDR3 protein: CASKEGASSDGGYTF

clone size: few
V gene: TRBV4-3
CDR3 length: 14
J gene: TRBJ1-5
D gene: TRBD1
CDR3 DNA: TGCGCCAGCAGCCAGGAGACAGGGAATCAGCCCCAGCATTTT
CDR3 protein: CASSQETGNQPQHF

clone size: once
V gene: TRBV6-2/TRBV6-3
CDR3 length: 15
J gene: TRBJ1-5
D gene: TRBD1
CDR3 DNA: TGTGCCAGCAGTCAGGGAGACAGGGACAATCAGCCCCAGCATTTT
CDR3 protein: CASSQGDRDNQPQHF

clone size: few
V gene: TRBV2
CDR3 length: 14
J gene: TRBJ2-1
D gene: TRBD1
CDR3 DNA: TGTGCCAGCAGGGGGACAGGGCAGAGTTTTGAGCAGTTCTTC
CDR3 protein: CASRGTGQSFEQFF

clone size: few
V gene: TRBV7-9
CDR3 length: 16
J gene: TRBJ1-1
D gene: TRBD1
CDR3 DNA: TGTGCCAGCAGGTCACCGGGACAGGGGGCTCTCACTGAAGCTTTCTTT
CDR3 protein: CASRSPGQGALTEAFF

clone size: -
V gene: TRBV7-3
CDR3 length: 16
J gene: TRBJ2-1
D gene: TRBD2
CDR3 DNA: TGTGCCAGCAGCTTAATGGGCCGGGGGGATGCCAATGAGCAGTTCTTC
CDR3 protein: CASSLMGRGDANEQFF

clone size: -
V gene: TRBV6-5
CDR3 length: 15
J gene: TRBJ2-7
D gene: TRBD1
CDR3 DNA: TGTGCCAGCAGTTACTCGGGACAGCTCTCCTACGAGCAGTACTTC
CDR3 protein: CASSYSGQLSYEQYF

clone size: once
V gene: TRBV4-3
CDR3 length: 16
J gene: TRBJ2-3
D gene: -
CDR3 DNA: TGCGCCAGCAGCCAAGGAAGCCGACTGAGCACAGATACGCAGTATTTT
CDR3 protein: CASSQGSRLSTDTQYF

clone size: -
V gene: TRBV10-3
CDR3 length: 12
J gene: TRBJ2-5
D gene: -
CDR3 DNA: TGTGCCATCAGTGAATCTGTGGAGACCCAGTACTTC
CDR3 protein: CAISESVETQYF